A single sample is the source of the 10 T cell receptor beta chains below, sequenced in a study of regulatory T cells in long-lasting Graves disease. Arm-PCR of CDR3 regions and iRepertoire HTBI primers were used to build TCR beta libraries. TCRdb itself ran the multiplex PCR reads through MiXCR, one entry per CDR3 protein. Of hundreds of thousands of distinct CDR3 sequences listed, about 16% are singletons. Time point reported: newly diagnosed GD, antithyroid drugs for less than 3 months. Extracted RNA from PBMCs served as the source of the TCR library. This sample was shared with a second study, whose subject was T cells in Graves' hyperthyroidism and ophthalmopathy.

The sample in question was peripheral blood mononuclear cells (PBMCs), obtained at new diagnosis, from a patient treated with antithyroid drugs. The receptors shown here come from a woman between 25 and 40 years old with Graves disease.

The gene calls are TRBV20-1 and TRBJ2-5, with a tentative D call TRBD1 (5 bases). This CDR3 spans 14 amino acids. The germline CDR1 and CDR2 sequences are DFQATT and SNEGSKA (reference sequence). The V end was cut by 3 bases, the J end by 5 bases, with 16 bases between. In DNA form, the CDR3 reads TGCAGTGCTAGTAAAATTGCCCAGGGCGAGACCCAGTACTTC. This translates into CSASKIAQGETQYF.

This clonotype appeared many times. The chain is built from TRBV24-1 and TRBJ2-3, with 7 bases lining up with TRBD2. Looked up from germline, CDR1 is KGHDR and CDR2 is SFDVKD. The V and J ends lost 1 base and 5 bases, in that order; junction bases with no gene match: 8. The CDR3 loop spans 16 amino acids. The CDR3 is CATSDFGSGMRDTQYF. The CDR3 region has the DNA TGTGCCACCAGTGATTTTGGGAGCGGGATGAGAGATACGCAGTATTTT.

V gene TRBV25-1 combines with J gene TRBJ2-7, with 7 bases fitting TRBD1. The ends lost 6 bases at V and 2 bases at J; junction bases unmatched: 7. Germline V gene sequence: CDR1 MGHDK, CDR2 SYGVNS. The CDR3 covers 14 residues. The CDR3 here is CASREGGRTYEQYF. Written as DNA, the CDR3 is TGTGCCAGCAGAGAAGGGGGCAGGACCTACGAGCAGTACTTC.

This chain connects TRBV2 to TRBJ2-1; 13 positions match TRBD2. The V gene end was trimmed by 6 bases and the J gene end by 6 bases; junction bases not matched to a gene: 5. The germline gives CDR1 SNHLY, CDR2 FYNNEI. The CDR3 length is 15 residues. CDR3 DNA: TGTGCCAGCAGAGCCACTAGCGGGGGGGCCAATGAGCAGTTCTTC. As protein: CASRATSGGANEQFF.

The chain uses TRBV6-1 and TRBJ1-1; TRBD1 agrees at 9 bases. CDR3 length: 14 amino acids. Germline V lookup: CDR1 MNHNS, CDR2 SASEGT. V lost 4 bases, J lost 4 bases, and 4 bases stayed unmatched. Written as DNA, the CDR3 is TGTGCCAGCAGTGCCGGGACAGGGTTCACTGAAGCTTTCTTT. Protein product: CASSAGTGFTEAFF.

This clonotype was seen at least ten times. This chain joins TRBV27 and TRBJ2-5; TRBD2 matches 7 bases. J lost 3 bases, V lost 5 bases, and 6 bases had no gene match. The CDR3 sequence is 14 residues long. Germline assignment: CDR1 MNHEY and CDR2 SMNVEV (reference sequence). CDR3 in DNA: TGTGCCAGCAGTCCCGGGACTACCAAAGAGACCCAGTACTTC. Encoded protein: CASSPGTTKETQYF.

This clonotype was seen only a few times. The chain combines TRBV5-1 with TRBJ2-1; 14 positions agree with TRBD2. V dropped 0 bases and J dropped 6; count of bases not matched to a gene: 11. In germline, CDR1 is SGHRS, CDR2 YFSETQ. This CDR3 region has 19 residues. CDR3 amino acids: CASSLVGLAGAFWSNEQFF. CDR3 DNA: TGCGCCAGCAGCTTGGTGGGACTAGCGGGAGCCTTCTGGTCCAATGAGCAGTTCTTC.

This clonotype was counted many times. V is TRBV6-1 and J is TRBJ2-3; TRBD2 matches 8 bases. CDR1 MNHNS and CDR2 SASEGT come from the germline V gene. V gave up 8 bases and J gave up 5 bases; unmatched junction bases: 12. CDR3 length: 15 residues. Written as DNA, the CDR3 is TGTGCCAGCGGCTTAGCGGGACACAAGTTAGATACGCAGTATTTT. The encoded protein is CASGLAGHKLDTQYF.

This clonotype was seen a handful of times. A much more abundant neighbour one base away suggests this may be a read error. The CDR3 sequence: CASSLLIYSNRPQHF. The CDR3 DNA follows: TGTGCCAGCAGTTTACTTATTTATAGCAATCGGCCCCAGCATTTT. The rearrangement uses TRBV28 and TRBJ1-5, with D unclear. Germline CDR1 and CDR2: MDHEN and SYDVKM. The CDR3 totals 15 residues.

This clonotype was recorded a few times. This rearrangement joins TRBV19 to TRBJ1-2; D is unresolved. V lost 7 bases, J lost 4 bases, and 19 bases lay in between. Germline V gives CDR1 LNHDA, CDR2 SQIVND (reference sequence). The CDR3 is 15 amino acids. CDR3 in amino acids: CASKFVGGSRYGYTF. In nucleotides, the CDR3 is TGTGCCAGTAAATTCGTGGGAGGCTCCCGCTATGGCTACACCTTC.